This T cell receptor (beta chain) was sequenced during a study of technical replicates of blood from a few donors. A single count supports this clone. Sequencing used immunoSEQ multiplex PCR; TCRdb keeps in-frame clones, though not all of them. This table has about 62,000 clones, about 89% appearing once. Trimming pared 3 bases from V and 0 bases from J, leaving 5 bases between. CDR3 length: 14 amino acids. Per the germline V gene, CDR1 is KGHSH and CDR2 is LQKENI. The sample comprised PBMCs. The origin of this receptor is a human donor in good health. Some clones in this sample may be carry-over from other donors' samples. The genes are TRBV18 and TRBJ1-4; possible D gene TRBD1, 5 bases. The CDR3 spells CASSPGPTNEKLFF. CDR3 nucleotide sequence: TGTGCCAGCTCACCGGGGCCAACTAATGAAAAACTGTTTTTT.